Each of the 30 T cell receptor beta chains below was sequenced from the same sample in a study of identical twins. MiXCR was run by TCRdb on the 5' RACE reads, yielding one entry per CDR3 protein. The sample records roughly 750,000 distinct CDR3 sequences, approximately 22% being singletons. The same data also went into a second study, on T cells expressing NK-cell markers.

The sequenced sample consisted of PBMCs. The receptor source for this set is a woman aged 18 to 35 in good health.

This clonotype appeared a few times. The rearrangement joins TRBV10-3 to TRBJ2-1; TRBD2 aligns across 10 bases. The CDR3 runs 15 residues. CDR1 is ENHRY, CDR2 SYGVKD, per germline. V lost 5 bases and J lost 1; bases outside the gene matches: 2. The CDR3 loop reads CAISTSGESYNEQFF. Written as DNA, the CDR3 is TGTGCCATCAGTACTAGCGGGGAATCCTACAATGAGCAGTTCTTC.

V gene TRBV6-4 combines with J gene TRBJ2-3, with D unresolved. V lost 2 bases, J lost 1 base, and 4 bases lay in between. Per the germline V gene, CDR1 is MRHNA and CDR2 is SNTAGT. The CDR3 sequence is 13 residues long. CDR3 region: CASSDRRTDTQYF. CDR3 nucleotide sequence: TGTGCCAGCAGTGACAGACGCACAGATACGCAGTATTTT.

The chain is built from TRBV9 and TRBJ2-3, with 10 bases lining up with TRBD1. Germline loops: CDR1 SGDLS, CDR2 YYNGEE. The CDR3 contains 14 residues. J gave up 6 bases and V 4 bases, and 5 bases lay outside the gene matches. CDR3 residues: CASSPRDRGDTQYF. In DNA, the CDR3 is TGTGCCAGCAGCCCCCGGGACAGGGGCGATACGCAGTATTTT.

CDR3 sequence: CSAAGQGATEAFF. In DNA, the CDR3 is TGCAGTGCAGCCGGACAGGGCGCCACTGAAGCTTTCTTT. The chain carries TRBV20-1 and TRBJ1-1, with 8 bases aligning to TRBD1. The germline CDR1 and CDR2 sequences are DFQATT and SNEGSKA (reference sequence). V lost 6 bases, J lost 4 bases, and 7 bases stayed unmatched. The CDR3 has 13 amino acids.

The genes are TRBV20-1 and TRBJ2-5; D unclear. CDR1 and CDR2 from the germline V gene are DFQATT and SNEGSKA (reference sequence). V was pared by 6 bases and J by 5 bases, with 16 bases between. This CDR3 contains 13 residues. CDR3 protein: CSAPRAPAETQYF. The CDR3 DNA reads as TGCAGTGCCCCTCGGGCCCCTGCGGAGACCCAGTACTTC.

The rearrangement joins TRBV7-2 to TRBJ2-7; 9 nucleotides align to TRBD2. Losses at the gene ends were 5 bases for V and 1 base for J; bases not matched to a gene: 6. The CDR3 has 15 residues. Germline CDR1 is SGHTA and CDR2 is FQGNSA. The CDR3 nucleotides are TGTGCCAGCAGCCAGAGCGGGAGGTCTTCCTACGAGCAGTACTTC. Amino acid sequence: CASSQSGRSSYEQYF.

The chain has TRBV4-1 and TRBJ2-3; D perhaps matches TRBD2 (6 bases). The germline CDR1 and CDR2 sequences are MGHRA and YSYEKL. The CDR3 is 17 amino acids. Between the trimmed V and J ends, which lost 0 bases and 5 bases, there was a span of 18 bases. The CDR3 reads CASSQDSFRRGLDTQYF. DNA of the CDR3: TGCGCCAGCAGCCAAGATAGTTTCCGGCGGGGTCTAGATACGCAGTATTTT.

This chain uses TRBV6-2 or TRBV6-3 with TRBJ2-7; 7 bases agree with TRBD1. The CDR3 totals 14 residues. Germline lookup yields CDR1 MNHEY and CDR2 SVGEGT. V lost 4 bases and J lost 5; bases outside the gene matches: 8. CDR3 nucleotide sequence: TGTGCCAGCAGTTCCTACAGGGGAATCCACGAGCAGTACTTC. Protein sequence: CASSSYRGIHEQYF.

This clonotype was seen ten or more times. The V gene is TRBV7-2, the J gene TRBJ2-7, with D unresolved. This CDR3 has 14 amino acids. Per germline, CDR1 SGHTA and CDR2 FQGNSA. Trimming removed 6 bases at V and 1 base at J, with 13 bases between. CDR3 region: CASSLIGGSYEQYF. The DNA of the CDR3 is TGTGCCAGCAGTCTAATTGGTGGGTCCTACGAGCAGTACTTC. The entire variable domain, with the rest obtained from reference TRBV7-2 and TRBJ2-7, is as follows: GAGVSQSPSNKVTEKGKDVELRCDPISGHTALYWYRQSLGQGLEFLIYFQGNSAPDKSGLPSDRFSAERTGGSVSTLTIQRTQQEDSAVYLCASSLIGGSYEQYFGPGTRLTVT.

The chain is built from TRBV4-2 and TRBJ2-1, with a possible D match to TRBD2 (6 bases). The length of the CDR3 is 15 residues. Germline V gives CDR1 LGHNA, CDR2 YNFKEQ. Between the trimmed V and J ends, which lost 0 bases and 3 bases, there was a span of 9 bases. The CDR3 loop is CASSQDRRDYNEQFF. The CDR3, as DNA: TGTGCCAGCAGCCAAGATAGGAGGGACTACAATGAGCAGTTCTTC.

The rearrangement uses TRBV5-5 and TRBJ2-7; weak D call: TRBD1 (6 bases). The CDR3 is made up of 14 amino acids. V lost 3 bases and J lost 4, with 14 bases in between. CDR1 is SGHKS, CDR2 YYEKEE, per germline (reference sequence). In nucleotides, the CDR3 is TGTGCCAGCAGCTGGGTAGGGCAGGGGTACGAGCAGTACTTC. Its protein is CASSWVGQGYEQYF.

This clonotype turned up a few times. J is TRBJ1-1 and V is TRBV7-9, with 7 bases lining up with TRBD1. The CDR3 is 16 amino acids. CDR1 is SEHNR and CDR2 is FQNEAQ in the germline V gene (reference sequence). After removal of 2 bases from V and 6 bases from J, the junction contained 12 bases not matched to a gene. CDR3 in DNA: TGTGCCAGCAGCTTATTTAGTGGACAGGCCCTGCCTGAAGCTTTCTTT. Its translation: CASSLFSGQALPEAFF.

This chain links TRBV5-5 with TRBJ2-7; D gene uncertain. Germline CDR1 and CDR2: SGHKS and YYEKEE (reference sequence). Trimming pared 4 bases from V and 3 bases from J, leaving 8 bases between. The CDR3 is 12 amino acids. For the CDR3, the DNA is TGTGCCAGCAGCCTAAAACTCTACGAGCAGTACTTC. Translating it yields CASSLKLYEQYF.

V and J are TRBV27 and TRBJ1-2; D gene unclear. The V end lost 3 bases, the J end lost 6 bases, and 14 bases lay between the germline ends. The CDR3 is 14 residues long. Germline V gene lookup returns CDR1 MNHEY and CDR2 SMNVEV (reference sequence). The CDR3 loop is CASSFKADPHGYTF. The CDR3 DNA follows: TGTGCCAGCAGTTTTAAGGCGGATCCCCATGGCTACACCTTC.

The chain employs TRBV3-1 and TRBJ2-6, with D possibly TRBD2 on 5 matching bases. The germline CDR1 and CDR2 sequences are LGHDT and YNNKEL (reference sequence). The CDR3 is made up of 14 amino acids. V was clipped by 6 bases and J by 11 bases, with 17 bases between them. The CDR3 loop is CASSLASRLDVLTF. The CDR3 coding sequence is TGTGCCAGCAGTCTAGCTTCCCGACTGGACGTCCTGACTTTC.

The rearrangement joins TRBV6-5 to TRBJ2-3; TRBD1 matches at 9 bases. Trimming cost V 6 bases and J 0 bases; bases outside gene matches: 7. Looked up from germline, CDR1 is MNHEY and CDR2 is SVGAGI. The CDR3 is 16 amino acids. CDR3 DNA: TGTGCCAGCAGCACCGGGACAGGGACTAGCACAGATACGCAGTATTTT. Encoded protein: CASSTGTGTSTDTQYF.

This sequence joins TRBV7-9 and TRBJ1-2; D gene uncertain. V was pared by 1 base and J by 6 bases, with 12 bases between. CDR1 and CDR2 from the germline V gene are SEHNR and FQNEAQ (reference sequence). The CDR3 has 14 residues. The DNA of the CDR3 is TGTGCCAGCAGCTTAGATGGTCGTGTAGATGGCTACACCTTC. This translates into CASSLDGRVDGYTF. Full variable domain (remainder filled in from reference TRBV7-9 and TRBJ1-2): DTGVSQNPRHKITKRGQNVTFRCDPISEHNRLYWYRQTLGQGPEFLTYFQNEAQLEKSRLLSDRFSAERPKGSFSTLEIQRTEQGDSAMYLCASSLDGRVDGYTFGSGTRLTVV.

This chain links TRBV7-9 with TRBJ2-7, with TRBD2 matching over 7 bases. Germline lookup yields CDR1 SEHNR and CDR2 FQNEAQ (reference sequence). This CDR3 is 10 amino acids long. The trim removed 9 bases at V and 7 bases at J, leaving 3 bases unmatched. In DNA form, the CDR3 reads TGTGCCAGTGGGCGGGGGGAGCAGTACTTC. It translates to CASGRGEQYF. The full variable domain, in which reference TRBV7-9 and TRBJ2-7 provide the parts outside the CDR3, is DTGVSQNPRHKITKRGQNVTFRCDPISEHNRLYWYRQTLGQGPEFLTYFQNEAQLEKSRLLSDRFSAERPKGSFSTLEIQRTEQGDSAMYLCASGRGEQYFGPGTRLTVT.

This clonotype occurred many times. The genes are TRBV29-1 and TRBJ1-1; possibly TRBD1 for D (5 bases). The germline CDR1 and CDR2 sequences are SQVTM and ANQGSEA. The CDR3 spans 15 residues. Between the trimmed V and J ends, which lost 4 bases and 7 bases, there was a span of 22 bases. The CDR3 DNA follows: TGCAGCGTTGGGGGCCACAGCCGAACGACTTATGAAGCTTTCTTT. Encoded protein: CSVGGHSRTTYEAFF.

This chain uses TRBV27 with TRBJ2-3; 12 bases map to TRBD2. This CDR3 is 17 amino acids long. With V trimmed by 4 bases and J by 4 bases, 9 bases remained unmatched. Germline V lookup: CDR1 MNHEY, CDR2 SMNVEV (reference sequence). The CDR3: CASSSLLAGGPADTQYF. The CDR3 nucleotides are TGTGCCAGCAGTTCCTTGCTAGCGGGAGGGCCGGCAGATACGCAGTATTTT.

This chain joins TRBV20-1 and TRBJ1-5; D might be TRBD1 (6 bases). CDR1 and CDR2 (germline): DFQATT, SNEGSKA (reference sequence). The CDR3 covers 12 residues. The V end lost 2 bases, the J end lost 6 bases, and 8 bases lay between the germline ends. CDR3 nucleotide sequence: TGCAGTGCTAGACCACAGGGTCAGCCCCAGCATTTT. This sequence encodes CSARPQGQPQHF.

The CDR3 reads CASSSGTKYEQYF. Here the CDR3 DNA reads TGTGCCAGCAGCTCCGGGACAAAATACGAGCAGTACTTC. The chain combines TRBV7-9 with TRBJ2-7; D is perhaps TRBD1 (6 bases). Germline values: CDR1 SEHNR, CDR2 FQNEAQ (reference sequence). V gave up 4 bases and J gave up 4 bases, with 11 bases separating them. The CDR3 totals 13 residues.

This clonotype turned up a few times. The V gene is TRBV7-9, the J gene TRBJ2-3; D call uncertain. The V gene's germline CDR1 is SEHNR and CDR2 FQNEAQ (reference sequence). This CDR3 is 13 amino acids long. V lost 8 bases, J lost 2 bases, and 11 bases lay in between. DNA of the CDR3: TGTGCCAGCTCGGGTCAATTCACAGATACGCAGTATTTT. Its protein product is CASSGQFTDTQYF. The full variable domain, rest sourced from reference TRBV7-9 and TRBJ2-3, is DTGVSQNPRHKITKRGQNVTFRCDPISEHNRLYWYRQTLGQGPEFLTYFQNEAQLEKSRLLSDRFSAERPKGSFSTLEIQRTEQGDSAMYLCASSGQFTDTQYFGPGTRLTVL.

The sample holds a few counts of this clonotype. The CDR3 nucleotides read TGTGCCAGCAGATGGGACAGTTACAATGAGCAGTTCTTC. Translation gives CASRWDSYNEQFF. The chain recombines TRBV5-5 with TRBJ2-1; TRBD1 matches at 7 bases. The CDR3 covers 13 residues. Germline CDR1 is SGHKS and CDR2 is YYEKEE (reference sequence). V shed 5 bases, J shed 4 bases, and the junction held 3 bases outside the gene matches. Full variable domain (remainder filled in from reference TRBV5-5 and TRBJ2-1): DAGVTQSPTHLIKTRGQQVTLRCSPISGHKSVSWYQQVLGQGPQFIFQYYEKEERGRGNFPDRFSARQFPNYSSELNVNALLLGDSALYLCASRWDSYNEQFFGPGTRLTVL.

The V gene is TRBV10-3, the J gene TRBJ2-7, with 10 positions matching TRBD1. The germline CDR1 and CDR2 sequences are ENHRY and SYGVKD. The V segment lost 0 bases and the J segment 4 bases; nucleotides outside the gene matches: 3. The CDR3 sequence is 15 residues long. CDR3 in amino acids: CAISESLGQGYEQYF. CDR3 sequence (DNA): TGTGCCATCAGTGAGTCACTGGGACAGGGGTACGAGCAGTACTTC.

The chain joins TRBV12-3 or TRBV12-4 to TRBJ1-1; D is uncertain. V was clipped by 5 bases and J by 6 bases, with 7 bases between them. CDR3 length: 11 amino acids. The CDR3 reads CASSNFAEAFF. The CDR3, as DNA: TGTGCCAGCAGTAATTTTGCTGAAGCTTTCTTT.

This clonotype appeared many times. The chain employs TRBV7-9 and TRBJ1-5; 7 positions agree with TRBD1. This CDR3 has 14 residues. Germline loops: CDR1 SEHNR, CDR2 FQNEAQ (reference sequence). Unmatched junction bases numbered 3, after V lost 5 bases and J lost 2 bases. The CDR3 DNA sequence: TGTGCCAGCAGCCGTGGACAGGGCAATCAGCCCCAGCATTTT. It encodes CASSRGQGNQPQHF.

The chain employs TRBV20-1 and TRBJ2-7; D call uncertain. CDR1 and CDR2 (germline): DFQATT, SNEGSKA (reference sequence). The CDR3 runs 13 residues. Trimming took off 5 bases at V and 8 bases at J, with 19 bases between the two ends. For the CDR3, the DNA is TGCAGTGCTCCCTCACCTTGGTCCCTTAAGCAGTACTTC. Its translation: CSAPSPWSLKQYF.

The CDR3: CASSQLGAVPNEQFF. As DNA, the CDR3 is TGTGCCAGCAGCCAATTGGGGGCAGTCCCCAATGAGCAGTTCTTC. This chain joins TRBV3-1 and TRBJ2-1; maybe TRBD1 (6 bases). Trimming removed 2 bases at V and 6 bases at J, with 14 bases between. The CDR3 runs to 15 residues. Germline CDR1 is LGHDT and CDR2 is YNNKEL (reference sequence).

This clonotype was seen only a few times. The chain joins TRBV20-1 to TRBJ2-1; 8 bases fit TRBD2. V shed 5 bases and J 6 bases; nucleotides not matched to a gene: 6. The CDR3 extends over 13 amino acids. Per germline, CDR1 DFQATT and CDR2 SNEGSKA (reference sequence). The CDR3 bases are TGCAGTGCTTTGACCGGGACTAGCAATGAGCAGTTCTTC. Protein: CSALTGTSNEQFF.